This T cell receptor (beta chain) was identified during a study of blood T cell repertoires in COVID-19. Study-level information: There were acute and convalescent COVID-19 samples, and they came from the United States, Italy and Spain. PBMCs, B-cell-depleted T cells, or T cells were the source of the cDNA or gDNA that made up the material.

Per the study methods: It was from reference gene primer amplification that nucleated cell counts were estimated. Clones were sequenced by immunoSEQ multiplex PCR, and TCRdb holds only the in-frame ones, with some missing. That table is the source of V, J and clone size, and D and trimming were worked out from the DNA. This table has about 88,000 clones, 75% to 90% appearing once. The TCR sequence derives from a man at least 80 years old with acute or convalescent COVID-19. What was sequenced was peripheral blood.

The CDR3: CASSGAGTSGTYEQYF. CDR3 DNA sequence: TGTGCCAGCTCTGGGGCCGGGACTAGCGGAACCTACGAGCAGTACTTC. The chain has TRBV18 and TRBJ2-7; 11 bases match TRBD2. Germline lookup yields CDR1 KGHSH and CDR2 LQKENI. This CDR3 is 16 amino acids long. Trimming removed 6 bases from V and 2 bases from J; junction bases left unmatched: 9.